This T cell receptor beta chain was identified during a study of CD8 T cells in ankylosing spondylitis. From the 5' RACE reads, TCRdb called clonotypes with MiXCR, one entry per CDR3 protein. Counted here are 100,000 to 150,000 distinct CDR3 sequences, around 8.5% occurring once; the ten biggest clones make up approximately 3.3%. V dropped 0 bases and J dropped 6 bases, with 12 bases sitting between them. The CDR3 extends over 15 amino acids. Germline CDR1 is SGHKS and CDR2 is YYEKEE (reference sequence). The V call is TRBV5-5, the J call TRBJ2-2, with a weak D call TRBD1 (5 bases). The TCR originated in a male donor with ankylosing spondylitis or in good health (not recorded which). Sequenced input: blood, either unsorted or a sorted T cell fraction (not recorded which). CDR3 nucleotides: TGTGCCAGCAGCTTGGAAGCAGGGTTGGCCGGGGAGCTGTTTTTT. It codes for CASSLEAGLAGELFF. Based on the CDR3 plus reference TRBV5-5 and TRBJ2-2, the full variable domain is DAGVTQSPTHLIKTRGQQVTLRCSPISGHKSVSWYQQVLGQGPQFIFQYYEKEERGRGNFPDRFSARQFPNYSSELNVNALLLGDSALYLCASSLEAGLAGELFFGEGSRLTVL.